This TCR beta chain originates from a study of beta chain features in type 1 diabetes. At the level of the study: Patients did not differ from healthy donors in age, gender or cell yield. Study findings and constraints: Here, the possible influence of HLA type (on TCRB rearrangement) remained unresolved. All four CD4+ subsets of Type 1 diabetes patients contained TCRB CDR3s that were moderately but significantly shorter. More deletions and fewer insertions at VDJ junctions were found in patients with type 1 diabetes.

The table lists this clone with a few counts. Its antigen is unknown. The trim removed 4 bases at V and 3 bases at J, leaving 8 bases unmatched. CDR1 and CDR2 from the germline V gene are SGHRS and YFSETQ. The CDR3 runs 15 residues. Of the isolated RNA, all was reverse transcribed, and so the sequenced material was expressed TCRB transcripts. Profiling relied on immunoSEQ multiplex PCR, and the TCRdb table lists in-frame clones only, not all of them. This table has some 130,000 clones, roughly 10% appearing once. Sequenced sample: central memory CD4+ T cells from blood. The V gene is TRBV5-1, the J gene TRBJ2-3; TRBD2 aligns across 7 bases. The clonotype was recovered from a man aged 30 to 45 with type 1 diabetes. The CDR3 DNA is TGCGCCAGCAGCCTCCCGAGCGGGGAAACAGATACGCAGTATTTT. Its protein is CASSLPSGETDTQYF.